This T cell receptor (beta chain) originates from a study of cytomegalovirus exposure and HLA in healthy donors. There are 13 residues in the CDR3. Germline trimming cut 6 bases from V and 6 bases from J; bases unmatched to any gene: 5. Germline CDR1 reads MNHEY; CDR2 reads SVGAGI. The PCR employed 60 Vbeta primers together with 13 Jbeta primers. Repertoires were generated with immunoSEQ multiplex PCR, while TCRdb's copy carries only in-frame clones and drops some. The data contain just over 200,000 clones, 55% to 75% of them singletons. The sequence derives from a man aged 35 to 55 in good health and CMV-seropositive. The V call is TRBV6-5, the J call TRBJ2-3; 8 nucleotides align to TRBD1. Specimen: PBMCs. CDR3 protein: CASRDRGLDTQYF. CDR3 DNA sequence: TGTGCCAGCAGAGACAGGGGCCTGGATACGCAGTATTTT.